This passage covers 3 T cell receptor beta chains from one sample sequenced in a study of Tregs in tolerant kidney transplant recipients. Assay used: immunoSEQ multiplex PCR; TCRdb lists only in-frame clones, some missing. The repertoire has under 300,000 clones, roughly four fifths of them found once; the top ten carry around 0.64%. Sequencing was done on a sample of CD4+ T cells from blood. The receptors come from a human donor in good health.

This sequence joins TRBV4-1 and TRBJ1-5; D perhaps matches TRBD1 (5 bases). Trimming removed 1 base at V and 1 base at J, with 8 bases between. The length of the CDR3 is 15 residues. Germline V lookup: CDR1 MGHRA, CDR2 YSYEKL. DNA of the CDR3: TGCGCCAGCAGCCAAGGGGGCTCCAGCAATCAGCCCCAGCATTTT. Translated: CASSQGGSSNQPQHF.

V and J are TRBV7-2 and TRBJ2-7; 12 bases line up with TRBD2. Per the germline V gene, CDR1 is SGHTA and CDR2 is FQGNSA. Trimming cost V 7 bases and J 0 bases; bases outside gene matches: 7. The CDR3 spans 16 residues. The DNA for the CDR3 is TGTGCCAGCAAACTAGCGGGGGGCTTGAGCTCCTACGAGCAGTACTTC. This codes for CASKLAGGLSSYEQYF.

The chain combines TRBV6-1 with TRBJ1-4, with 7 bases fitting TRBD1. The CDR3 consists of 15 residues. Unmatched junction bases numbered 6, after V lost 5 bases and J lost 3 bases. CDR1 is MNHNS, CDR2 SASEGT, per germline. CDR3 region: CASSTSGTANEKLFF. The CDR3, as DNA: TGTGCCAGCAGTACATCCGGGACAGCTAATGAAAAACTGTTTTTT.